The clone carrying this T cell receptor beta chain was recorded at least ten times. The record originates from a study of T cells in Graves' hyperthyroidism and ophthalmopathy. Germline CDR1 reads SGHTA; CDR2 reads FQGNSA. Trimming took 5 bases from V and 3 from J; bases not matched to a gene: 6. This CDR3 is built from 14 residues. Clinical symptoms, serum thyroxine, TRAb, thyroid ultrasound and orbital computed tomography informed diagnoses. Using RNA transcripts as the source, TCR beta CDR3 regions were amplified. The HTBI primer set was used in a first-round RT-PCR of the TCR CDR3. Each CDR3 protein is one row after TCRdb ran MiXCR on the multiplex PCR reads. The sample carries 390,000 or so distinct CDR3 sequences, roughly 15% recorded once.

The sequence derives from a man between 18 and 29 years old with Graves' ophthalmopathy. The specimen was blood. V gene TRBV7-2 combines with J gene TRBJ1-1, with 7 bases matching TRBD1. The chain's CDR3 is CASSEDRVDTEAFF. The CDR3 region has the DNA TGTGCCAGCAGCGAAGACAGGGTAGACACTGAAGCTTTCTTT.